The rows below give T cell receptor beta chains drawn from one sample of a study of post-analysis software for immune sequencing data. TCRdb reprocessed the PCR reads with MiXCR, giving one entry per CDR3 protein. This table holds approximately 730,000 distinct CDR3 sequences, about 43% found once. The sequencing sample was made of blood. Source of these receptors: a girl aged 10 to 17 with multiple sclerosis. Both conserved end residues are part of each CDR3. The order of the fields is CDR3 protein, CDR3 DNA, clone size, J gene, V gene, D gene. D genes are given only for firm matches. Size is stated for part of the rows, as once, few or many counts, or as a class when the clone is expanded.

CASGWEGLKFF,TGTGCTAGTGGATGGGAGGGCCTTAAGTTCTTC,.,TRBJ2-1,TRBV12-5,TRBD2
CASSLGRVSGNQPQHF,TGTGCCAGCAGCTTAGGAAGGGTCTCTGGAAATCAGCCCCAGCATTTT,.,TRBJ1-5,TRBV7-2,.
CSASPRLAGEGSQETQFF,TGCAGTGCTAGCCCCCGACTAGCGGGAGAGGGTAGCCAAGAGACCCAGTTCTTC,.,TRBJ2-1,TRBV20-1,TRBD2
CASSQGISRSMYTEAFF,TGTGCCAGCAGCCAAGGGATAAGTCGGTCTATGTACACTGAAGCTTTCTTT,.,TRBJ1-1,TRBV3-1,.
CASSLGTSGRITQYF,TGTGCCAGCAGTTTGGGGACTAGCGGGAGGATTACGCAGTATTTT,.,TRBJ2-3,TRBV12-3/TRBV12-4,TRBD2
CATSGGSQETQYF,TGTGCCACCAGTGGCGGGAGCCAAGAGACCCAGTACTTC,few,TRBJ2-5,TRBV24-1,TRBD2
CAARQGVGYEQYF,TGTGCCGCTAGACAAGGGGTTGGGTACGAGCAGTACTTC,.,TRBJ2-7,TRBV10-3,.
CASSLSWSSDTDTQYF,TGTGCCAGCAGCTTGTCTTGGTCTAGCGACACAGATACGCAGTATTTT,.,TRBJ2-3,TRBV11-2,.
CSARASQGGEQYF,TGCAGTGCTAGAGCTTCACAGGGAGGCGAGCAGTACTTC,.,TRBJ2-7,TRBV20-1,.
CAWSNRVVKKETQYF,TGTGCCTGGAGTAACAGGGTTGTTAAAAAAGAGACCCAGTACTTC,.,TRBJ2-5,TRBV30,.
CASSVAKPYNEQFF,TGTGCCAGCAGCGTAGCGAAGCCTTACAATGAGCAGTTCTTC,.,TRBJ2-1,TRBV9,.
CSVAEGGETQYF,TGCAGCGTTGCCGAGGGGGGGGAGACCCAGTACTTC,.,TRBJ2-5,TRBV29-1,.
CASSPQAWDTQYF,TGTGCCAGCAGTCCACAGGCCTGGGATACGCAGTATTTT,.,TRBJ2-3,TRBV12-3/TRBV12-4,.
CASQPTGSEQFF,TGTGCCAGCCAACCAACGGGGAGTGAGCAGTTCTTC,.,TRBJ2-1,TRBV12-3/TRBV12-4,.
CASSPSAGEVADTQYF,TGTGCCAGCAGTCCGTCAGCGGGAGAGGTCGCAGATACGCAGTATTTT,.,TRBJ2-3,TRBV28,TRBD2
CASSQEPSADLIYGYTF,TGTGCCAGCAGCCAAGAACCTTCAGCGGACCTGATCTATGGCTACACCTTC,.,TRBJ1-2,TRBV3-1,.
CACALDQGGEQYF,TGTGCCTGCGCCCTGGATCAGGGCGGTGAGCAGTACTTC,.,TRBJ2-7,TRBV25-1,.
CRATDHSYEQYF,TGCAGGGCCACAGACCATTCCTACGAGCAGTACTTC,once,TRBJ2-7,TRBV20-1,.
CASSIYTPSYYGYTF,TGTGCCAGCAGCATTTATACCCCCTCCTACTATGGCTACACCTTC,.,TRBJ1-2,TRBV21-1,.
CASSLMVGRKTQYF,TGCGCCAGCAGCTTGATGGTAGGGAGGAAGACCCAGTACTTC,.,TRBJ2-5,TRBV5-1,.
CASSFGGSGNTEAFF,TGTGCCAGCAGCTTCGGGGGATCGGGCAACACTGAAGCTTTCTTT,.,TRBJ1-1,TRBV11-2,.
CASSPVGGANEKLFF,TGTGCCAGCAGCCCGGTTGGGGGCGCGAATGAAAAACTGTTTTTT,.,TRBJ1-4,TRBV3-1,.
CASSNTGLEDFWSYNEQFF,TGTGCCAGCAGCAATACGGGGCTAGAAGATTTCTGGTCCTACAATGAGCAGTTCTTC,.,TRBJ2-1,TRBV7-8,.
CSARDLRDGGSYEQYF,TGCAGTGCTAGAGATCTTAGGGACGGCGGGTCCTACGAGCAGTACTTC,once,TRBJ2-7,TRBV20-1,.
CASSYRGVQRVDEQFF,TGTGCCAGCAGTTACCGAGGGGTTCAGCGGGTCGATGAGCAGTTCTTC,.,TRBJ2-1,TRBV6-5,.
CASSQEGAWDTEAFF,TGTGCCAGCAGCCAAGAAGGGGCATGGGACACTGAAGCTTTCTTT,.,TRBJ1-1,TRBV4-2,.
CASSQPFPASGGYNEQFF,TGTGCCAGCAGTCAACCCTTCCCCGCTAGCGGAGGCTACAATGAGCAGTTCTTC,.,TRBJ2-1,TRBV12-3/TRBV12-4,TRBD2
CASSQTGEQFF,TGCGCCAGCAGCCAGACGGGTGAGCAGTTCTTC,.,TRBJ2-1,TRBV4-3,.
CAISEGDRQNFAGFF,TGTGCCATCAGTGAAGGTGACAGGCAGAACTTCGCTGGGTTCTTC,.,TRBJ2-1,TRBV10-3,.
CASSLGGGSRDYGYTF,TGTGCCAGCAGCTTAGGGGGGGGTAGTCGTGACTATGGCTACACCTTC,few,TRBJ1-2,TRBV7-6,.
CSARDAQGETQYF,TGCAGTGCCCGGGACGCCCAGGGGGAGACCCAGTACTTC,.,TRBJ2-5,TRBV20-1,.
CSASLAGGSTDTQYF,TGCAGTGCTAGTCTGGCGGGAGGTAGCACAGATACGCAGTATTTT,few,TRBJ2-3,TRBV20-1,TRBD2
CASSYPNPGAGDVAKNIQYF,TGTGCCAGCAGTTACCCGAACCCGGGGGCAGGGGATGTAGCCAAAAACATTCAGTACTTC,.,TRBJ2-4,TRBV6-2/TRBV6-3,.
CASSLDRQLAGVVYEQYF,TGCGCCAGCAGCTTGGACCGCCAACTAGCGGGAGTGGTCTACGAGCAGTACTTC,few,TRBJ2-7,TRBV5-1,TRBD2
CASSYMTSGANVLTF,TGTGCCAGCAGTTACATGACCTCTGGGGCCAACGTCCTGACTTTC,.,TRBJ2-6,TRBV6-5,.
CASSLAGGGEQFF,TGTGCCAGCAGCTTGGCGGGAGGTGGTGAGCAGTTCTTC,.,TRBJ2-1,TRBV7-2,TRBD2
CSASNIGQGGEAFF,TGCAGTGCTAGTAATATTGGGCAGGGCGGGGAAGCTTTCTTT,few,TRBJ1-1,TRBV20-1,.
CASSSNPGTGTDTQYF,TGTGCCAGCAGCTCAAATCCCGGGACGGGCACAGATACGCAGTATTTT,.,TRBJ2-3,TRBV7-3,.
CASSEKLLAKNIQYF,TGTGCCAGCAGTGAAAAACTACTAGCCAAAAACATTCAGTACTTC,.,TRBJ2-4,TRBV2,.
CAIGQGADEQYF,TGTGCCATCGGACAGGGGGCGGACGAGCAGTACTTC,.,TRBJ2-7,TRBV10-3,TRBD1
CASSLEANTEAFF,TGTGCCAGCAGCTTAGAGGCGAACACTGAAGCTTTCTTT,.,TRBJ1-1,TRBV5-1,.
CASSRTGGLYEQYF,TGTGCCAGCAGCCGGACAGGGGGACTATACGAGCAGTACTTC,.,TRBJ2-7,TRBV14,TRBD1
CSPGRWGGYEQYF,TGCAGCCCCGGCCGCTGGGGGGGATACGAGCAGTACTTC,few,TRBJ2-7,TRBV29-1,TRBD2
CSARRSGSYEQYF,TGCAGTGCTAGACGTAGCGGGAGCTACGAGCAGTACTTC,.,TRBJ2-7,TRBV20-1,TRBD2
CATSTPEGLSGANVLTF,TGTGCCACCAGCACCCCTGAGGGCCTTTCTGGGGCCAACGTCCTGACTTTC,.,TRBJ2-6,TRBV15,.